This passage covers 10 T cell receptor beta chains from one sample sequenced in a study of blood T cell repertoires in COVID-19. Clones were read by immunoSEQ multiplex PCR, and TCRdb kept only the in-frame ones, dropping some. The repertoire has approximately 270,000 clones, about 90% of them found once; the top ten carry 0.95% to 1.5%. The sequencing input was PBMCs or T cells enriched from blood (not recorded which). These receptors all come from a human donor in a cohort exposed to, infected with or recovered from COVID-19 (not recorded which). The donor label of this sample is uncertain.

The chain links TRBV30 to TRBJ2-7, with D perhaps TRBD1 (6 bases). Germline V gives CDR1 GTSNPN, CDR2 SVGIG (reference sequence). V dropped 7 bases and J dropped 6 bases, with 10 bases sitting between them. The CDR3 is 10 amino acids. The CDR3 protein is CAYHRVEQYF. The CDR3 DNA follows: TGTGCCTACCACAGGGTCGAGCAGTACTTC.

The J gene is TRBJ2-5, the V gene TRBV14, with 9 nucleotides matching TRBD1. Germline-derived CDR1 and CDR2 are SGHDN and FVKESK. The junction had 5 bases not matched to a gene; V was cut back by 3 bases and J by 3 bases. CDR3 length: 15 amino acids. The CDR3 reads CASSHYRGREETQYF. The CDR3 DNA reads TGTGCCAGCAGCCATTACAGGGGGCGCGAAGAGACCCAGTACTTC.

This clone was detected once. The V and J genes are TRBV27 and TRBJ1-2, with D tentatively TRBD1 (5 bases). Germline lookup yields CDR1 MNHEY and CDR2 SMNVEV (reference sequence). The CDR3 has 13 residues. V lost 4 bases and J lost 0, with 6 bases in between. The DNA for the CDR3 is TGTGCCAGCAGTTCGACAGCTAACTATGGCTACACCTTC. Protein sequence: CASSSTANYGYTF.

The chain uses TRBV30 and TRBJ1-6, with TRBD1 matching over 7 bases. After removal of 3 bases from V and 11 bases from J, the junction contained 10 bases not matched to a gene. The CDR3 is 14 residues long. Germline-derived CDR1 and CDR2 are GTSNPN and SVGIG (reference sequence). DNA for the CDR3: TGTGCCTGGAGGAAGACAGGGCACCAAGCACCCCTCCACTTT. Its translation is CAWRKTGHQAPLHF.

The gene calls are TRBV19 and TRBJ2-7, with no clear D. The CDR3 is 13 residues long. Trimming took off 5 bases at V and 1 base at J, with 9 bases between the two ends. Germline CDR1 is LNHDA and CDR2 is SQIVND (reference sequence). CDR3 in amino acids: CASSWQVSYEQYF. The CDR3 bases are TGTGCCAGTAGTTGGCAGGTTTCCTACGAGCAGTACTTC.

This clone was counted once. CDR3 amino acids: CASSMVAGDTEAFF. The DNA of the CDR3 is TGTGCCAGTAGTATGGTGGCAGGGGACACTGAAGCTTTCTTT. The chain combines TRBV19 with TRBJ1-1; D possibly corresponds to TRBD1 (6 bases). This CDR3 has 14 residues. CDR1 and CDR2 (germline): LNHDA, SQIVND (reference sequence). V was trimmed by 3 bases and J by 3 bases, leaving 11 bases between them.

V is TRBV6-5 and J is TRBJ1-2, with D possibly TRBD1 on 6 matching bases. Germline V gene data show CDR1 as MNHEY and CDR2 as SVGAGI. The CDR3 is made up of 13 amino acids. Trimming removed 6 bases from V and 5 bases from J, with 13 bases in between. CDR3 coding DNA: TGTGCCAGCAGGCCGGGACACTCTTATGGCTACACCTTC. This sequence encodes CASRPGHSYGYTF.

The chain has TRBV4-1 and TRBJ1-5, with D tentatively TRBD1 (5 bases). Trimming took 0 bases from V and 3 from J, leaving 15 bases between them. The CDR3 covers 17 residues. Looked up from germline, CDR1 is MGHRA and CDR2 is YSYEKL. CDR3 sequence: CASSQDGGIGYNQPQHF. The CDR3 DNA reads TGCGCCAGCAGCCAAGACGGGGGGATTGGATACAATCAGCCCCAGCATTTT.

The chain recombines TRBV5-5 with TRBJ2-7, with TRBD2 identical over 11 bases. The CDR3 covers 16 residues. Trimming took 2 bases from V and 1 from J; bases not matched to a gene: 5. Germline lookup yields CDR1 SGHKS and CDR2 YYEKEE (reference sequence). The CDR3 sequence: CASSFSGTSGSYEQYF. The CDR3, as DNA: TGTGCCAGCAGCTTCTCGGGGACTAGCGGATCCTACGAGCAGTACTTC.

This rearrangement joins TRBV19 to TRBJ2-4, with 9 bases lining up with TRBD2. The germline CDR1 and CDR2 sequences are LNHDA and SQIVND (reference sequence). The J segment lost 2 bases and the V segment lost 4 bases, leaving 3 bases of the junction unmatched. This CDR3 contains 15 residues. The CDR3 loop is CASSSGGATKNIQYF. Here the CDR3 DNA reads TGTGCCAGTAGTAGCGGGGGGGCGACCAAAAACATTCAGTACTTC.